Each of the 16 T cell receptor beta chains below was sequenced from the same sample in a study of T cell responses to AZD1222 COVID-19 vaccine. Libraries were prepared by immunoSEQ multiplex PCR; TCRdb keeps only in-frame clonotypes and omits some of them. The sample consists of 70,000 to 75,000 clones, roughly 85% of them appearing once. This specimen was peripheral blood, taken 28 days after the second AZD1222 dose. The receptor source for this set is an adult who received the AZD1222 COVID-19 vaccine.

The chain employs TRBV7-6 and TRBJ2-1; the match to TRBD2 covers 12 bases. In germline, CDR1 is SGHVS, CDR2 FNYEAQ. V lost 0 bases, J lost 3 bases, and 6 bases stayed unmatched. The CDR3 spans 18 residues. CDR3 sequence (DNA): TGTGCCAGCAGCTTAGCCTCTCGGACTAGCGGGGTCTACAATGAGCAGTTCTTC. This codes for CASSLASRTSGVYNEQFF.

This clone has only a few counts. This chain connects TRBV5-4 to TRBJ1-2; possible D gene TRBD1, 5 bases. CDR1 and CDR2 (germline): SGHNT, YYREEE (reference sequence). V gave up 0 bases and J gave up 1 base, with 10 bases separating them. The length of the CDR3 is 15 residues. The chain's CDR3 is CASSLDTGLNYGYTF. The CDR3 DNA is TGTGCCAGCAGCTTGGATACAGGACTTAACTATGGCTACACCTTC.

This chain links TRBV13 with TRBJ2-2; D is undetermined. The CDR3 sequence is 14 residues long. Germline values: CDR1 PRHDT, CDR2 FYEKMQ (reference sequence). Trimming took 5 bases from V and 6 from J, leaving 13 bases between them. The CDR3 here is CASSLSLLAGELFF. The CDR3 DNA is TGTGCCAGCAGCCTAAGCCTACTGGCCGGGGAGCTGTTTTTT.

The rearrangement uses TRBV10-3 and TRBJ1-3, with D possibly TRBD1 on 5 matching bases. The germline CDR1 and CDR2 sequences are ENHRY and SYGVKD. V was cut by 10 bases and J by 0 bases, with 13 bases left in between. CDR3 length: 14 amino acids. The CDR3 sequence is CATLWGDSGNTIYF. The CDR3 DNA reads as TGTGCCACGCTATGGGGGGACTCTGGAAACACCATATATTTT.

This clone was recorded a few times. The chain couples TRBV27 to TRBJ1-5; D not certain. CDR3 length: 14 amino acids. Trimming took 6 bases from V and 5 from J, leaving 14 bases between them. Germline CDR1 and CDR2: MNHEY and SMNVEV (reference sequence). In DNA, the CDR3 is TGTGCCAGCAGCCCCGACTCGTCTGATCAGCCCCAGCATTTT. The encoded protein is CASSPDSSDQPQHF.

This chain joins TRBV25-1 and TRBJ1-6; no clear D. Germline V gene data show CDR1 as MGHDK and CDR2 as SYGVNS. With 2 bases removed from V and 9 bases from J, the gap between germline ends came to 11 bases. This CDR3 spans 14 amino acids. The CDR3 reads CASSEGGLISPLHF. CDR3 bases: TGTGCCAGCAGTGAAGGAGGGCTCATTTCACCCCTCCACTTT.

The J gene is TRBJ1-2, the V gene TRBV27; 7 bases agree with TRBD1. Germline V CDR1 and CDR2: MNHEY, SMNVEV (reference sequence). The CDR3 totals 15 residues. J lost 2 bases, V lost 3 bases, and 6 bases had no gene match. CDR3 region: CASSFDRVGNYGYTF. The CDR3 nucleotides read TGTGCCAGCAGTTTCGACAGGGTGGGGAACTATGGCTACACCTTC.

The chain recombines TRBV5-1 with TRBJ1-1; D is possibly TRBD1 (5 bases). The germline gives CDR1 SGHRS, CDR2 YFSETQ. V shed 8 bases and J shed 4 bases, with 18 bases lying between them. The CDR3 length is 14 residues. The CDR3 nucleotides are TGCGCCAGTCGCAGGGTATTAGAGGGCACTGAAGCTTTCTTT. Its translation: CASRRVLEGTEAFF. Complete variable domain (other parts from reference TRBV5-1 and TRBJ1-1): KAGVTQTPRYLIKTRGQQVTLSCSPISGHRSVSWYQQTPGQGLQFLFEYFSETQRNKGNFPGRFSGRQFSNSRSEMNVSTLELGDSALYLCASRRVLEGTEAFFGQGTRLTVV.

This chain joins TRBV7-8 and TRBJ1-5, with no clear D. The CDR3 sequence is 14 residues long. Trimming took off 4 bases at V and 2 bases at J, with 9 bases between the two ends. CDR1 and CDR2 from the germline V gene are SGHVS and FQNEAQ. The CDR3 sequence: CASSWAGGNQPQHF. For the CDR3, the DNA is TGTGCCAGCAGCTGGGCCGGCGGCAATCAGCCCCAGCATTTT.

This clone was seen only a few times. Other DNA sequences in this sample translate to the same CDR3. The chain has TRBV6-1 and TRBJ2-1, with 7 bases identical to TRBD2. Germline V CDR1 and CDR2: MNHNS, SASEGT. This CDR3 contains 15 residues. V shed 3 bases and J 1 base; nucleotides not matched to a gene: 3. CDR3 region: CASSEGGRSYNEQFF. The CDR3 region has the DNA TGTGCCAGCAGTGAGGGGGGGAGATCCTACAATGAGCAGTTCTTC.

The chain uses TRBV19 and TRBJ1-1; D uncertain. Trimming took off 4 bases at V and 0 bases at J, with 6 bases between the two ends. Germline-derived CDR1 and CDR2 are LNHDA and SQIVND (reference sequence). The CDR3 sequence is 13 residues long. CDR3 region: CASSTGMNTEAFF. CDR3 nucleotides: TGTGCCAGTAGTACAGGCATGAACACTGAAGCTTTCTTT.

This chain joins TRBV11-1 and TRBJ2-1; no definite D call. This CDR3 region has 15 residues. Trimming took off 5 bases at V and 8 bases at J, with 19 bases between the two ends. CDR1 and CDR2 from the germline V gene are SGHAT and FQDESV (reference sequence). For the CDR3, the DNA is TGTGCCAGCAGCGAAACTCAGGCCCGGCCGTATGAGCAGTTCTTC. This translates into CASSETQARPYEQFF.

The chain links TRBV29-1 to TRBJ2-7; 14 bases map to TRBD2. There are 17 residues in the CDR3. The J segment lost 0 bases and the V segment lost 5 bases, leaving 9 bases of the junction unmatched. The germline V gene has CDR1 SQVTM and CDR2 ANQGSEA. The CDR3: CSVFGLAGGRSSYEQYF. For the CDR3, the DNA is TGCAGCGTTTTCGGACTAGCGGGAGGTCGTAGCTCCTACGAGCAGTACTTC.

This chain uses TRBV6-6 with TRBJ1-5; 8 nucleotides agree with TRBD1. Per the germline V gene, CDR1 is MNHNY and CDR2 is SVGAGI (reference sequence). V lost 7 bases and J lost 6; bases outside the gene matches: 8. The CDR3 loop spans 14 amino acids. The CDR3 nucleotides are TGTGCCAGCAACCCAGGGGGCCCAAGTCAGCCCCAGCATTTT. It specifies CASNPGGPSQPQHF.

This rearrangement joins TRBV19 to TRBJ1-2; the D is unclear. There are 12 residues in the CDR3. Trimming removed 4 bases at V and 10 bases at J, with 13 bases between. CDR1 is LNHDA and CDR2 is SQIVND in the germline V gene (reference sequence). The CDR3 region is CASSKGNRIYTF. CDR3 in DNA: TGTGCCAGTAGTAAAGGTAACAGAATCTACACCTTC.

This clone was picked up one time. This chain uses TRBV6-5 with TRBJ1-3; no clear D. This CDR3 contains 11 residues. Germline loops: CDR1 MNHEY, CDR2 SVGAGI. V lost 6 bases to trimming and J lost 4 bases, with 4 bases between them. CDR3 nucleotide sequence: TGTGCCAGCAGCGGAGGAAACACCATATATTTT. Translation gives CASSGGNTIYF.